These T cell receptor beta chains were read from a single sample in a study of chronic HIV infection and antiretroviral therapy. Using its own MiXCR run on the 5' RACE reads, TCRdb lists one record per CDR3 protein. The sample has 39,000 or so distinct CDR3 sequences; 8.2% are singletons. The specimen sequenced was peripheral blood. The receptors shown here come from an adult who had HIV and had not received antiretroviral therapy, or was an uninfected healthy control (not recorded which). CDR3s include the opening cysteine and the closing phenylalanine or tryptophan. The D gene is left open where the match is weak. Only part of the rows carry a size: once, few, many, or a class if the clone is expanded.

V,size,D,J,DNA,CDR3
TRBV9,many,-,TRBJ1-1,TGTGCCAGCAGTTCAGAGGTGACCACTGAAGCTTTCTTT,CASSSEVTTEAFF
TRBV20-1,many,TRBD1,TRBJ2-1,TGCAGTGCTAGAGATACTGGGACAGATTACAATGAGCAGTTCTTC,CSARDTGTDYNEQFF
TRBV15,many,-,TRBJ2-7,TGTGCCACCAGCAGAGATTTTGTTGGCCGGAGGTACTTC,CATSRDFVGRRYF
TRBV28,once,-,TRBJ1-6,TGTGCCAGCAGGCCTCGGACAGCCAATTCACCCCTCCACTTT,CASRPRTANSPLHF
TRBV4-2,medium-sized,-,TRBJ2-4,TGTGCCAGCAGCCAGGGGGGGCTAGCGGACCTAGCCAAAAACATTCAGTACTTC,CASSQGGLADLAKNIQYF
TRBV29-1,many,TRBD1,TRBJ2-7,TGCAGCGGAAGGACAGGGTACGAGCAGTACTTC,CSGRTGYEQYF
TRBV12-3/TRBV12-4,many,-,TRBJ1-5,TGTGCCAGCACCCTAAGAAGCAATCAGCCCCAGCATTTT,CASTLRSNQPQHF
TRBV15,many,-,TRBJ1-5,TGTGCCACCAGCACCTCACTCTGGGCTCAGCCCCAGCATTTT,CATSTSLWAQPQHF
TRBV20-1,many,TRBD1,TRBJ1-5,TGCAGTGCTAGAGATCCGGGACAGTTCAATCAGCCCCAGCATTTT,CSARDPGQFNQPQHF
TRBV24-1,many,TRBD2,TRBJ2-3,TGTGCCACCAGTGGAAAGAGGGGACTAGCGGGCCACCAGGGAATGACAGATACGCAGTATTTT,CATSGKRGLAGHQGMTDTQYF
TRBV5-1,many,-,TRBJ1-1,TGCGCCAGCAGCCCCGGACGAATGGGGCGCACTGAAGCTTTCTTT,CASSPGRMGRTEAFF
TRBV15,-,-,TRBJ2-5,TGTGCCACCAGCTCCGTAACAGGGACCCAGTACTTC,CATSSVTGTQYF
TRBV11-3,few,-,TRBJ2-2,TGTGCCAGCAGCTTACAAGGGGAAGGCGGGGAGCTGTTTTTT,CASSLQGEGGELFF
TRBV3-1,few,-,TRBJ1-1,TGTGCCAGCAGCCAAGACCGGAGTGGGGCTTTCTTT,CASSQDRSGAFF
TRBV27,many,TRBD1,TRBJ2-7,TGTGCCAGCAGCCCCAAGCCCACTCAGGGGGTACCCTACGAGCAGTACTTC,CASSPKPTQGVPYEQYF
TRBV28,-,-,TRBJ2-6,TGTGCCAGCACCCCTCCTGGATCTGGGGCCAACGTCCTGACTTTC,CASTPPGSGANVLTF
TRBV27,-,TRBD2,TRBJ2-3,TGTGCCAGCCCGGGACTAGCGGGAGATACGCAGTATTTT,CASPGLAGDTQYF
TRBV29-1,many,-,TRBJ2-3,TGCAGCGTTGCGGGACACCTCACAGATACGCAGTATTTT,CSVAGHLTDTQYF
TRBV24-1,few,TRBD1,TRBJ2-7,TGTGCCACCAGTGAAGGGGGCAGCTCCTACGAGCAGTACTTC,CATSEGGSSYEQYF
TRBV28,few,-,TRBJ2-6,TGTGCCAGTCAGGAGGCTACCGGAACCTCTGGGGCCAACGTCCTGACTTTC,CASQEATGTSGANVLTF
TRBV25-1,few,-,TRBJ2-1,TGTGCCAGCAGTGAAAATACTGCTGAGCAGTTCTTC,CASSENTAEQFF
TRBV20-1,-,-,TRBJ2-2,TGCAGTGCTCCTTTCCAGGGGCGCCGAACCGGGGAGCTGTTTTTT,CSAPFQGRRTGELFF
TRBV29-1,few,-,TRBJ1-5,TGCAGCGTTGAATTGGGGAGCAATCAGCCCCAGCATTTT,CSVELGSNQPQHF
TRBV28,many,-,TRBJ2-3,TGTGCCAGCAGCAGGGGGGCTCGCACAGATACGCAGTATTTT,CASSRGARTDTQYF
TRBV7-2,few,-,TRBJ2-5,TGTGCCAGCAGCTGGGGACATCTAAGGAAGACCCAGTACTTC,CASSWGHLRKTQYF
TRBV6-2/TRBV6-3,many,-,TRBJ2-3,TGTGCCAGCACGAAGCGGGACACTTCAGATACGCAGTATTTT,CASTKRDTSDTQYF
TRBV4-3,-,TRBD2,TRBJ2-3,TGCGCCAGCAGCCAAGGCGCGGGAGAGGTAGATACGCAGTATTTT,CASSQGAGEVDTQYF
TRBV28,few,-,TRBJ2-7,TGTGCCAGCAGTTCCCCCGGCGTGAACTACGAGCAGTACTTC,CASSSPGVNYEQYF
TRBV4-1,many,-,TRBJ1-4,TGCGCCAGCAGCCAAGTCCGCGCGGAAAAACTGTTTTTT,CASSQVRAEKLFF
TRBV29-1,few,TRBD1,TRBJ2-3,TGCAGCGTTAGGACAGGGGAGGTTGGAGATACGCAGTATTTT,CSVRTGEVGDTQYF
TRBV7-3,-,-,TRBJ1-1,TGTGCCAGCAGCTCAGGTATTGGGACTGAAGCTTTCTTT,CASSSGIGTEAFF
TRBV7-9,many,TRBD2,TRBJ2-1,TGTGCCAGCAGCGCCCCGGGACTAGCGTCCGATGAGCAGTTCTTC,CASSAPGLASDEQFF
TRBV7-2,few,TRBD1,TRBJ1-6,TGTGCCAGCAGCTTAGGACAGGGGGCATCGAGCTCCTATAATTCACCCCTCCACTTT,CASSLGQGASSSYNSPLHF
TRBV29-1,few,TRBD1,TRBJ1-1,TGCAGCGCAAGAGGACAGGGGCTAAACACTGAAGCTTTCTTT,CSARGQGLNTEAFF
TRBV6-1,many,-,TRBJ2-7,TGTGCCAGCAGTGTAGAATACCCGGTTGCCGAGCAGTACTTC,CASSVEYPVAEQYF
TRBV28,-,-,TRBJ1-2,TGTGCCAGCAGTTTACCAGGGCCAGGCGGCTACACCTTC,CASSLPGPGGYTF
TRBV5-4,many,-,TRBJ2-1,TGTGCCAGCAGCTTGAGGTCCCGCGCGGAGGGTGAGCAGTTCTTC,CASSLRSRAEGEQFF
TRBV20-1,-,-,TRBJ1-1,TGCAGTGCTAGAGGGGGGGCTGGGAACACTGAAGCTTTCTTT,CSARGGAGNTEAFF
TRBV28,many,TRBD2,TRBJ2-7,TGTGCCACCCTTCGGCTAGCGGGGATTTACGAGCAGTACTTC,CATLRLAGIYEQYF
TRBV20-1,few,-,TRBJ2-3,TGCAGTGCTAGTAGCACAGATACGCAGTATTTT,CSASSTDTQYF
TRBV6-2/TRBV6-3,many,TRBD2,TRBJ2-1,TGTGCCAGCAGTCTAACTAGCGGGAGGGCCGGCTACAATGAGCAGTTCTTC,CASSLTSGRAGYNEQFF
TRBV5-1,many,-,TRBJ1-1,TGCGCCAGCAGCTTGACCCCAAACACTGAAGCTTTCTTT,CASSLTPNTEAFF
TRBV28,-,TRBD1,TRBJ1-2,TGTGCCAGCAGTTTAGTAGGGGGCAACTATGGCTACACCTTC,CASSLVGGNYGYTF
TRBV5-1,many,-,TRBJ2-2,TGCGCCAGCAGCTTGGCGGGGGGCGCGCCCACCGGGGAGCTGTTTTTT,CASSLAGGAPTGELFF
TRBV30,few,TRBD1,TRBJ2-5,TGTGCCTGGAGTGTTACCTCCGGGACAGGGATCGGGACCCAGTACTTC,CAWSVTSGTGIGTQYF
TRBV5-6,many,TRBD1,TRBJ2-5,TGTGCCAGCAGCGGCTCCGGGACAGAAGAGACCCAGTACTTC,CASSGSGTEETQYF
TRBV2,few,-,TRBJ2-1,TGTGCCAGCAGTGGTCTTCGGTCATCGCCGTTCTTC,CASSGLRSSPFF
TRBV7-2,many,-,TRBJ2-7,TGTGCCAGCAGCTTAGTCGGGGAGCGCGAGCAGTACTTC,CASSLVGEREQYF
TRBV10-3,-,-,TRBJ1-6,TGTGCCATCAGGGACGGCAATTCACCCCTCCACTTT,CAIRDGNSPLHF
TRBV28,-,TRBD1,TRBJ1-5,TGTGCCACAGGACAGGACAATCAGCCCCAGCATTTT,CATGQDNQPQHF
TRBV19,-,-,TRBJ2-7,TGTGCCAGTACCCCAGGGAGGGGGGCAACCTACGAGCAGTACTTC,CASTPGRGATYEQYF
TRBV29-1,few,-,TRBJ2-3,TGCAGCGTTGAGAGGGATACGCAGTATTTT,CSVERDTQYF
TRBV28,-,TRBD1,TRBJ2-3,TGTGCCAGCACGTTCCGGACAGGGCGGCCAGATACGCAGTATTTT,CASTFRTGRPDTQYF
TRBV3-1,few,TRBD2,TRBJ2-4,TGTGCCAGCAGCCAAGATCCCGCAGTAGCGGGAGGGCCTTTACCCAAAAACATTCAGTACTTC,CASSQDPAVAGGPLPKNIQYF
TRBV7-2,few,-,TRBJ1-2,TGTGCCAGCAGCGGCCGGGACCCGTACTTAGGCTACACCTTC,CASSGRDPYLGYTF
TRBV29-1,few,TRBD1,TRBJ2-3,TGCAGCGTTGTGCCCGGACAGGGTCATACGCAGTATTTT,CSVVPGQGHTQYF
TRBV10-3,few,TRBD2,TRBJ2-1,TGTGCCATCAGTGGGAGCGGGAGCTCCTACAATGAGCAGTTCTTC,CAISGSGSSYNEQFF
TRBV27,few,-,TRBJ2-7,TGTGCCAGCAGGGTCAAGGGGACTCCCTCCTACGAGCAGTACTTC,CASRVKGTPSYEQYF
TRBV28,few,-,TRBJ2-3,TGTGCCAGCAGTTTAGGGGCACTCACCTTCACAGATACGCAGTATTTT,CASSLGALTFTDTQYF
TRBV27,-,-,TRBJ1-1,TGTGCCAGCAGTCCACTTCCCGAGGGGAGGGAAGCTTTCTTT,CASSPLPEGREAFF